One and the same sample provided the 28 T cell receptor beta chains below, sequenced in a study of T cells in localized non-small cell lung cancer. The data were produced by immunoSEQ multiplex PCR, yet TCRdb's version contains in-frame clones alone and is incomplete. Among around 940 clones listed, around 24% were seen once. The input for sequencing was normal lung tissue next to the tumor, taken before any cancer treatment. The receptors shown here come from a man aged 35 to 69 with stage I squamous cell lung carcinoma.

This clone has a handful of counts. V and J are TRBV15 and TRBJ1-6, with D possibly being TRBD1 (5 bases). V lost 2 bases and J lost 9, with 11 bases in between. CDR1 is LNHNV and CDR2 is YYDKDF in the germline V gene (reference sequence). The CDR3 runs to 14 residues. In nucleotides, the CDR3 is TGTGCCACCAGCAGAAACCAGGGTGGTTCACCCCTCCACTTT. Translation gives CATSRNQGGSPLHF. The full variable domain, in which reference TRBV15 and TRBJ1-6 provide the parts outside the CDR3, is DAMVIQNPRYQVTQFGKPVTLSCSQTLNHNVMYWYQQKSSQAPKLLFHYYDKDFNNEADTPDNFQSRRPNTSFCFLDIRSPGLGDTAMYLCATSRNQGGSPLHFGNGTRLTVT.

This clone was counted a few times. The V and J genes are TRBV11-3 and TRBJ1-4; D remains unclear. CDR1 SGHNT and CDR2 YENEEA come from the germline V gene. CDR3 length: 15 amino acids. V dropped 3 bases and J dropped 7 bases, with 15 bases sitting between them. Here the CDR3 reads CASSLSSLGLEKLFF. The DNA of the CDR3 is TGTGCCAGCAGCTTGTCGTCCCTCGGTCTTGAAAAACTGTTTTTT.

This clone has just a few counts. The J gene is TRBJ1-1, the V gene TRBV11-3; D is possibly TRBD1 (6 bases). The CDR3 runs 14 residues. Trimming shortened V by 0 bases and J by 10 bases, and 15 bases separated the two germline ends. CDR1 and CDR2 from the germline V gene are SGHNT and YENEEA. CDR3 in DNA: TGTGCCAGCAGCTTAGATGGGACACCAAAGGGAGCTTTCTTT. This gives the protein CASSLDGTPKGAFF.

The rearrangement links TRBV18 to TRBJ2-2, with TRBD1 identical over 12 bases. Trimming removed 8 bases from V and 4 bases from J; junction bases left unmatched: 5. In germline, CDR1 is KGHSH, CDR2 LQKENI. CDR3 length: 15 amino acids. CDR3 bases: TGTGCCAGCCAACCGGGACAGGGGGCCACCGGGGAGCTGTTTTTT. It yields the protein CASQPGQGATGELFF.

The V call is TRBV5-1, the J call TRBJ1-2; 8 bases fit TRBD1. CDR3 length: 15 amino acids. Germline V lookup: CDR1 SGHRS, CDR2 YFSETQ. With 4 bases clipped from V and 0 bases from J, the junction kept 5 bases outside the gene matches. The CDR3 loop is CASSPNRGTNYGYTF. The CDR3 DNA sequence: TGCGCCAGCAGCCCAAACAGGGGGACTAACTATGGCTACACCTTC.

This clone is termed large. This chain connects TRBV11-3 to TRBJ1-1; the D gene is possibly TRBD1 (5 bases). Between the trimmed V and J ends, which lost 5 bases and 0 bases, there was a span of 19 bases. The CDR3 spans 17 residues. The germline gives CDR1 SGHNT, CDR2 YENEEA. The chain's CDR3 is CASSQVPPGRLNTEAFF. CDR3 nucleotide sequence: TGTGCCAGCAGCCAAGTACCGCCGGGACGGTTGAACACTGAAGCTTTCTTT.

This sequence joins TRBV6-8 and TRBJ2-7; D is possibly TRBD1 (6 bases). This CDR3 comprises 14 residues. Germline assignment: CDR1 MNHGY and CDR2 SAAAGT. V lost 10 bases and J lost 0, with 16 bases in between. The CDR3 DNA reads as TGTGCCACCGTGAGACAGGCAGACTCCTACGAGCAGTACTTC. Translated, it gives CATVRQADSYEQYF.

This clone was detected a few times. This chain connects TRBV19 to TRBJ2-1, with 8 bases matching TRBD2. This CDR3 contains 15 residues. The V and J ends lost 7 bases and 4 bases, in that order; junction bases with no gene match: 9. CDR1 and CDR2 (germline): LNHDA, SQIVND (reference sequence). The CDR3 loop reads CASIDRSGAYNEQFF. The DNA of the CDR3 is TGTGCCAGTATCGACCGTAGCGGGGCATACAATGAGCAGTTCTTC.

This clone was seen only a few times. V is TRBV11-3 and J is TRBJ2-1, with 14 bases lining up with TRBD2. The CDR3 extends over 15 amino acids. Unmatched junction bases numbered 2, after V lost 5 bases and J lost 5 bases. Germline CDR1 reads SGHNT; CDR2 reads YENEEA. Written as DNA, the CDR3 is TGTGCCAGCAGCGCGGGACTAGCGGGGGACAATGAGCAGTTCTTC. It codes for CASSAGLAGDNEQFF.

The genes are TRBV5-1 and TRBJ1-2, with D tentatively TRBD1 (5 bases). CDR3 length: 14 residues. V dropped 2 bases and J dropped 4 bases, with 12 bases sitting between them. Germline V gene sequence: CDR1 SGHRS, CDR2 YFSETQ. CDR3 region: CASSFPGNSYGYTF. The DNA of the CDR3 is TGCGCCAGCAGCTTCCCAGGGAACAGCTATGGCTACACCTTC.

CDR3 sequence: CASSLDLGGSAGSNQPQHF. In DNA form, the CDR3 reads TGTGCCAGCAGTTTGGACCTAGGAGGGAGCGCCGGGAGCAATCAGCCCCAGCATTTT. This chain links TRBV28 with TRBJ1-5; D not certain. Germline V gene sequence: CDR1 MDHEN, CDR2 SYDVKM. The V gene lost 3 bases and the J gene lost 1 base, with 22 bases spanning the gap. This CDR3 has 19 residues.

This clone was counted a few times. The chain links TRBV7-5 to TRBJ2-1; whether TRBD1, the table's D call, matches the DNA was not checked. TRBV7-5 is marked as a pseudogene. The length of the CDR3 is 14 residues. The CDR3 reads CASSLGGIYNEQFF. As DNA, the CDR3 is TGTGCCAGCAGCCTTGGGGGCATTTACAATGAGCAGTTCTTC.

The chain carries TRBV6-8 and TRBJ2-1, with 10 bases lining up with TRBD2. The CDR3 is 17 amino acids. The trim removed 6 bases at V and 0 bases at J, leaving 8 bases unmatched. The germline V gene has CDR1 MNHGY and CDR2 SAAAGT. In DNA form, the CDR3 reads TGTGCCAGCAGCCTACGTCCTAGCGGGAGCTCCTACAATGAGCAGTTCTTC. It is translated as CASSLRPSGSSYNEQFF.

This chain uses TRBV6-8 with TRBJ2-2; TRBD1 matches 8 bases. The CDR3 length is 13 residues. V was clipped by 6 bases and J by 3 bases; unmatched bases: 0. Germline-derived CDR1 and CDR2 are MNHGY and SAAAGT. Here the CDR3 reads CASRTGDTGELFF. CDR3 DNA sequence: TGTGCCAGCAGGACAGGGGACACCGGGGAGCTGTTTTTT.

Here the CDR3 DNA reads TGTGCCAGCAGTGGGGAGAATTTCTATGGCTACACCTTC. Its translation: CASSGENFYGYTF. The chain combines TRBV9 with TRBJ1-2; no definite D call. CDR3 length: 13 amino acids. Per germline, CDR1 SGDLS and CDR2 YYNGEE. Trimming took off 5 bases at V and 4 bases at J, with 12 bases between the two ends. The entire variable domain, with the rest obtained from reference TRBV9 and TRBJ1-2, is as follows: DSGVTQTPKHLITATGQRVTLRCSPRSGDLSVYWYQQSLDQGLQFLIQYYNGEERAKGNILERFSAQQFPDLHSELNLSSLELGDSALYFCASSGENFYGYTFGSGTRLTVV.

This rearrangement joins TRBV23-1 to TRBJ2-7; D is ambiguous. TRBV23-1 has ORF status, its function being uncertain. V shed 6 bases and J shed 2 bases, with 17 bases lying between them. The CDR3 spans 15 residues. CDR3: CASSLSMGSPYEQYF. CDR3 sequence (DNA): TGCGCCAGCAGCCTAAGCATGGGTTCCCCCTACGAGCAGTACTTC.

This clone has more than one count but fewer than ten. The CDR3 DNA reads TGTGCCAGCAGCTCCCTTAGCGGCTCCTACGAGCAGTACTTC. It translates to CASSSLSGSYEQYF. The V gene is TRBV11-3, the J gene TRBJ2-7; perhaps TRBD2 as D (6 bases). CDR3 length: 14 amino acids. V was trimmed by 4 bases and J by 0 bases, leaving 10 bases between them. Germline CDR1 and CDR2: SGHNT and YENEEA. The full variable domain, rest sourced from reference TRBV11-3 and TRBJ2-7, is EAGVVQSPRYKIIEKKQPVAFWCNPISGHNTLYWYLQNLGQGPELLIRYENEEAVDDSQLPKDRFSAERLKGVDSTLKIQPAELGDSAVYLCASSSLSGSYEQYFGPGTRLTVT.

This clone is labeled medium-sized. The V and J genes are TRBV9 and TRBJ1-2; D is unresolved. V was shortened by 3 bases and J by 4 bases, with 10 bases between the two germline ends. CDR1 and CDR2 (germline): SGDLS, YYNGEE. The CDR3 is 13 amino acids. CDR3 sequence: CASSGGDTYGYTF. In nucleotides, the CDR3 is TGTGCCAGCAGCGGCGGGGATACCTATGGCTACACCTTC. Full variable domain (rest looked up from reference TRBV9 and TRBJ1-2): DSGVTQTPKHLITATGQRVTLRCSPRSGDLSVYWYQQSLDQGLQFLIQYYNGEERAKGNILERFSAQQFPDLHSELNLSSLELGDSALYFCASSGGDTYGYTFGSGTRLTVV.

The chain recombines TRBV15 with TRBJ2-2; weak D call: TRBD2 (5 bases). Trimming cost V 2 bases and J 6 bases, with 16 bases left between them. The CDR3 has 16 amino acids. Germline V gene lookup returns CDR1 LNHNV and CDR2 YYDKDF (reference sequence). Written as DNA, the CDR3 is TGTGCCACCAGCAGATCGGGCCGGGTGCGGGCCGGGGAGCTGTTTTTT. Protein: CATSRSGRVRAGELFF.

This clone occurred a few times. CDR3: CASSIESTEAFF. The CDR3 DNA reads TGTGCCAGTAGTATAGAGTCCACTGAAGCTTTCTTT. The rearrangement uses TRBV19 and TRBJ1-1; no definite D call. Trimming removed 0 bases at V and 4 bases at J, with 3 bases between. This CDR3 spans 12 amino acids. Germline CDR1 reads LNHDA; CDR2 reads SQIVND (reference sequence).

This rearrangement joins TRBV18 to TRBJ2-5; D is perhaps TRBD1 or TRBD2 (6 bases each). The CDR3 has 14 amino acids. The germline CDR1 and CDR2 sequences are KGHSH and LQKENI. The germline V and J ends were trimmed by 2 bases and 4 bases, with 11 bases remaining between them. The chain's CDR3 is CASSPKGGGETQYF. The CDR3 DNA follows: TGTGCCAGCTCACCAAAGGGGGGCGGAGAGACCCAGTACTTC.

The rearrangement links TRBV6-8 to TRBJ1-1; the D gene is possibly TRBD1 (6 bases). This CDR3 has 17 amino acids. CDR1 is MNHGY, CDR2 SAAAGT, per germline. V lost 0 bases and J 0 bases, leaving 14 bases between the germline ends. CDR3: CASSYSLGGPLNTEAFF. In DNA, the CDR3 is TGTGCCAGCAGTTACTCCTTGGGGGGGCCTCTGAACACTGAAGCTTTCTTT.

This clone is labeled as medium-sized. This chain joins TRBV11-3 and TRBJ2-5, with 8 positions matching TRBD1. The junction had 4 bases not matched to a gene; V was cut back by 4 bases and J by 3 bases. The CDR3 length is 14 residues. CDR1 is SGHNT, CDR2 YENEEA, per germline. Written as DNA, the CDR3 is TGTGCCAGCAGCTCCAACAGGGGGAAAGAGACCCAGTACTTC. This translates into CASSSNRGKETQYF.

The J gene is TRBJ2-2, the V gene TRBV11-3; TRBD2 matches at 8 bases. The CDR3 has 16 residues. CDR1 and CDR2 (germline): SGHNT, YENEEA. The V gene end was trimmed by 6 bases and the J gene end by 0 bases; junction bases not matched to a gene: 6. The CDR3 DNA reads TGTGCCAGCAGTCAGCCGCGGGGGGCGAACACCGGGGAGCTGTTTTTT. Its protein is CASSQPRGANTGELFF.

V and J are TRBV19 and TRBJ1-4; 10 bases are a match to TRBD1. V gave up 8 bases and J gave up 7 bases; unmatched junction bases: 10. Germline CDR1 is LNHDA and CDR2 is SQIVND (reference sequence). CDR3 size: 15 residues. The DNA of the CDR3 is TGTGCCAGTCTACCGGGACAGGGGATAAGTGAAAAACTGTTTTTT. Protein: CASLPGQGISEKLFF.

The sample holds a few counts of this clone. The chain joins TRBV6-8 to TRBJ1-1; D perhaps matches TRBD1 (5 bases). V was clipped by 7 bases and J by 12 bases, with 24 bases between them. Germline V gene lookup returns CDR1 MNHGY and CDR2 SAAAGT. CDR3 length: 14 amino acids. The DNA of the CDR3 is TGTGCCAGCATTCTCGAGGGGCGGGAACTTAATCCTTTCTTT. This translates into CASILEGRELNPFF.

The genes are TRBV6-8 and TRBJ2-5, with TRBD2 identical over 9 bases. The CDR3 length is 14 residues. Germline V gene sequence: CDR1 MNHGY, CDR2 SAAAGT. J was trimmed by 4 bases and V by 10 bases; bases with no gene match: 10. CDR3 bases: TGTGCCATCAGCGGGACTAGCCCCGCAGAGACCCAGTACTTC. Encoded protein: CAISGTSPAETQYF.

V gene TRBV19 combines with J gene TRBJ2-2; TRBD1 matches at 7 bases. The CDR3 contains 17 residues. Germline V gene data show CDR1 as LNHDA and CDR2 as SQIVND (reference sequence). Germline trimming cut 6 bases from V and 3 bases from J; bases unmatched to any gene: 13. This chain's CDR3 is CASRLPRGRGDTGELFF. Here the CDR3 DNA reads TGTGCCAGTAGGCTCCCCAGGGGGAGAGGGGACACCGGGGAGCTGTTTTTT.